Listed below are T cell receptor beta chains from one sample, sequenced in a study of blood T cell repertoires in COVID-19. Only in-frame clones appear in the TCRdb table, and some are missing; sequencing was by immunoSEQ multiplex PCR. The sample holds roughly 90,000 clones, approximately 79% seen once. Input material: peripheral blood. These receptors were taken from a woman of 80 years or more with active or convalescent COVID-19. The CDR3 runs from the conserved cysteine through the conserved F or W. D genes are given only for firm matches. The size entry is marked missing in some rows and otherwise reads once, few, many or a size class.

J gene: TRBJ2-2
D gene: TRBD2
V gene: TRBV6-2/TRBV6-3
clone size: -
CDR3 protein: CASSYSPGGQSIPGELFF
CDR3 DNA: TGTGCCAGCAGTTACTCCCCGGGGGGGCAGTCCATACCCGGGGAGCTGTTTTTT

J gene: TRBJ2-7
D gene: -
V gene: TRBV18
clone size: -
CDR3 protein: CASSQNSVSSYEQYF
CDR3 DNA: TGTGCCAGCTCACAAAACAGTGTATCCTCCTACGAGCAGTACTTC

J gene: TRBJ2-6
D gene: -
V gene: TRBV19
clone size: -
CDR3 protein: CASRTVDNSGANVLTF
CDR3 DNA: TGTGCCAGTAGGACGGTTGACAACTCTGGGGCCAACGTCCTGACTTTC

J gene: TRBJ1-2
D gene: -
V gene: TRBV28
clone size: -
CDR3 protein: CASTLGARYYGYTF
CDR3 DNA: TGTGCCAGCACCCTGGGGGCCAGGTACTATGGCTACACCTTC

J gene: TRBJ2-7
D gene: -
V gene: TRBV5-1
clone size: -
CDR3 protein: CASSLDQYEQYF
CDR3 DNA: TGCGCCAGCAGCTTGGATCAGTACGAGCAGTACTTC

J gene: TRBJ1-2
D gene: TRBD1
V gene: TRBV19
clone size: -
CDR3 protein: CASSPGQANYGYTF
CDR3 DNA: TGTGCCAGTAGTCCCGGACAGGCTAACTATGGCTACACCTTC

J gene: TRBJ2-7
D gene: TRBD2
V gene: TRBV5-6
clone size: -
CDR3 protein: CASSPGLAGAEQYF
CDR3 DNA: TGTGCCAGCAGCCCGGGACTAGCGGGAGCCGAGCAGTACTTC

J gene: TRBJ1-5
D gene: -
V gene: TRBV6-5
clone size: many
CDR3 protein: CASIKGANQPQHF
CDR3 DNA: TGTGCCAGCATCAAGGGAGCAAATCAGCCCCAGCATTTT

J gene: TRBJ2-7
D gene: TRBD2
V gene: TRBV5-1
clone size: few
CDR3 protein: CASSLSLAGEEEQYF
CDR3 DNA: TGCGCCAGCAGCTTGTCACTAGCGGGAGAAGAAGAGCAGTACTTC

J gene: TRBJ1-6
D gene: -
V gene: TRBV2
clone size: -
CDR3 protein: CASTPEQGYNSPLHF
CDR3 DNA: TGTGCCAGCACCCCCGAACAGGGTTATAATTCACCCCTCCACTTT

J gene: TRBJ2-5
D gene: TRBD1
V gene: TRBV2
clone size: -
CDR3 protein: CASSTRTGGRETQYF
CDR3 DNA: TGTGCCAGCAGTACCAGGACAGGGGGTCGGGAGACCCAGTACTTC

J gene: TRBJ1-5
D gene: TRBD1
V gene: TRBV6-2/TRBV6-3
clone size: -
CDR3 protein: CASSYGTGGSNQPQHF
CDR3 DNA: TGTGCCAGCAGTTACGGGACAGGGGGTAGCAATCAGCCCCAGCATTTT

J gene: TRBJ1-5
D gene: -
V gene: TRBV19
clone size: -
CDR3 protein: CASSIDLDSYSNQPQHF
CDR3 DNA: TGTGCCAGTAGTATAGATCTGGACAGCTATAGCAATCAGCCCCAGCATTTT

J gene: TRBJ2-7
D gene: -
V gene: TRBV4-1
clone size: few
CDR3 protein: CASSQGAENSYEQYF
CDR3 DNA: TGCGCCAGCAGCCAAGGGGCAGAAAACTCCTACGAGCAGTACTTC

J gene: TRBJ2-3
D gene: TRBD1
V gene: TRBV9
clone size: few
CDR3 protein: CASSVAIGQGYTQYF
CDR3 DNA: TGTGCCAGCAGCGTAGCTATAGGACAGGGATATACGCAGTATTTT

J gene: TRBJ1-1
D gene: -
V gene: TRBV30
clone size: -
CDR3 protein: CAWRGLGGTEAFF
CDR3 DNA: TGTGCCTGGAGGGGCCTGGGGGGCACTGAAGCTTTCTTT

J gene: TRBJ2-1
D gene: TRBD1
V gene: TRBV6-4
clone size: -
CDR3 protein: CASSKNLGQYNEQFF
CDR3 DNA: TGTGCCAGCAGTAAAAACCTGGGACAGTACAATGAGCAGTTCTTC

J gene: TRBJ2-1
D gene: TRBD2
V gene: TRBV6-2/TRBV6-3
clone size: -
CDR3 protein: CASSDGGLAGRNEQFF
CDR3 DNA: TGTGCCAGCAGTGACGGGGGACTAGCGGGACGCAATGAGCAGTTCTTC

J gene: TRBJ2-7
D gene: -
V gene: TRBV7-9
clone size: -
CDR3 protein: CASSLATGNEQYF
CDR3 DNA: TGTGCCAGCAGCTTAGCGACAGGAAACGAGCAGTACTTC

J gene: TRBJ1-2
D gene: TRBD1
V gene: TRBV5-6
clone size: -
CDR3 protein: CASDRANYGYTF
CDR3 DNA: TGTGCCTCTGACAGGGCCAACTATGGCTACACCTTC

J gene: TRBJ2-7
D gene: TRBD2
V gene: TRBV19
clone size: -
CDR3 protein: CASSISSAGPYYEQYF
CDR3 DNA: TGTGCCAGTAGTATAAGTTCAGCGGGGCCCTACTACGAGCAGTACTTC

J gene: TRBJ1-5
D gene: TRBD1
V gene: TRBV19
clone size: -
CDR3 protein: CASSIGTGVYQPQHF
CDR3 DNA: TGTGCCAGTAGTATCGGGACAGGAGTTTATCAGCCCCAGCATTTT

J gene: TRBJ2-2
D gene: -
V gene: TRBV28
clone size: -
CDR3 protein: CASHFPSANTGELFF
CDR3 DNA: TGTGCCAGCCATTTTCCTTCGGCGAACACCGGGGAGCTGTTTTTT

J gene: TRBJ1-4
D gene: -
V gene: TRBV28
clone size: -
CDR3 protein: CASRSVGDEKLFF
CDR3 DNA: TGTGCCAGCAGGTCTGTCGGGGATGAAAAACTGTTTTTT

J gene: TRBJ2-1
D gene: -
V gene: TRBV3-1/TRBV3-2
clone size: -
CDR3 protein: CASSVSNEQFF
CDR3 DNA: TGTGCCAGCAGCGTCAGCAATGAGCAGTTCTTC

J gene: TRBJ1-2
D gene: TRBD1
V gene: TRBV18
clone size: -
CDR3 protein: CASSPGQLYGYTF
CDR3 DNA: TGTGCCAGCTCCCCGGGACAGCTATATGGCTACACCTTC

J gene: TRBJ2-3
D gene: -
V gene: TRBV5-4
clone size: -
CDR3 protein: CASSLEGLKTDTQYF
CDR3 DNA: TGTGCCAGCAGCTTGGAAGGACTCAAAACAGATACGCAGTATTTT

J gene: TRBJ2-1
D gene: TRBD2
V gene: TRBV4-3
clone size: once
CDR3 protein: CASSLQLAGGNEQFF
CDR3 DNA: TGCGCCAGCAGCCTCCAACTAGCGGGAGGAAATGAGCAGTTCTTC

J gene: TRBJ2-7
D gene: TRBD2
V gene: TRBV6-2/TRBV6-3
clone size: few
CDR3 protein: CASSYSTPGGYEQYF
CDR3 DNA: TGTGCCAGCAGTTACTCGACCCCGGGGGGCTACGAGCAGTACTTC

J gene: TRBJ2-3
D gene: TRBD2
V gene: TRBV6-1
clone size: -
CDR3 protein: CASSEQAGGLDTQYF
CDR3 DNA: TGTGCCAGCAGTGAACAAGCGGGAGGTTTAGATACGCAGTATTTT